Here is one T cell receptor (beta chain) with its context. Antigen unknown. Synthesis of TCR beta cDNA relied on 5'RACE template switching carrying UMIs. Reprocessing the 5' RACE reads, TCRdb reports a single entry for every CDR3 protein and omits DNA. The specimen's table records over 100,000 distinct CDR3 sequences. This CDR3 has 13 amino acids. Germline CDR1 SGHVS, CDR2 FNYEAQ. The sample originates from a study of T cells expressing NK-cell markers. Overall study: Repertoire data for TCR beta were derived from sorted T cells (CD3+CD56+NKG2C+, CD3+CD56+NKG2C- and CD3+CD56-NKG2C+). Just one sequenced donor of eight was HCMV-seronegative, while seven were seropositive.

Study outcomes and limitations: Among CD8+ T cells from 5 to 7 donors, dominant NKG2C+ clonotypes accounted for roughly 1.0-7.0%.

Sequenced: blood T cells: a sorted CD56 or NKG2C T cell subset, CD4+ or CD8+ T cells, or bulk PBMC T cells (not recorded which). This sequence was found in a woman aged 18 to 75 in good health. The V call is TRBV7-6, the J call TRBJ1-2. The CDR3 sequence is CASSSGEGYGYTF.